This T cell receptor beta chain stems from a study of T cells in Graves' hyperthyroidism and ophthalmopathy. Study conclusions and caveats: Most clonotypes that expanded in the thyroid above 0.001 also showed up in blood. It was a median approximately six months before onset that the model predicted ophthalmopathy.

RNA transcripts gave rise to amplified TCR beta CDR3 regions. A first-round RT-PCR of the TCR CDR3 used the HTBI primer set. MiXCR, run by TCRdb on the multiplex PCR reads, gives a single entry per CDR3 protein. The sample has approximately 690,000 distinct CDR3 sequences; around 13% are singletons. The table lists this clonotype with many counts. What it binds is unknown. Losses at the gene ends were 4 bases for V and 10 bases for J; bases not matched to a gene: 6. The CDR3 runs to 14 residues. The study left out patients who had uncontrolled infection, other autoimmune disease, pregnancy or lactation.

Sample: blood. The genes are TRBV12-3 or TRBV12-4 and TRBJ1-6; 8 bases line up with TRBD1. This TCR came from a woman in her 50s with Graves' ophthalmopathy. CDR3 residues: CASSYTGGISPLHF. In DNA form, the CDR3 reads TGTGCCAGCAGTTATACAGGGGGAATCTCACCCCTCCACTTT.